One and the same sample provided the 12 T cell receptor beta chains below, sequenced in a study of T cell repertoires in cytomegalovirus infection. TCRdb re-derived calls from the reads in MiXCR, one entry per CDR3 protein. The table lists approximately 140,000 distinct CDR3 sequences, approximately 9.2% of them singletons, with 10% in the top ten. The sequenced material came from PBMCs. The origin of the receptors is a human donor in good health (CMV status not recorded). Some clones in this sample may be carry-over from other donors' samples.

The chain is built from TRBV9 and TRBJ2-5; 9 bases are a match to TRBD1. J gave up 4 bases and V 2 bases, and 15 bases lay outside the gene matches. Looked up from germline, CDR1 is SGDLS and CDR2 is YYNGEE. This CDR3 has 18 amino acids. The CDR3 protein is CASSVEPGTGKIRETQYF. In DNA, the CDR3 is TGTGCCAGCAGCGTGGAACCCGGGACAGGGAAGATTCGAGAGACCCAGTACTTC.

Many counts were recorded for this clonotype. This rearrangement joins TRBV10-3 to TRBJ2-7; no clear D. Trimming removed 5 bases from V and 3 bases from J, with 11 bases in between. Germline V gene sequence: CDR1 ENHRY, CDR2 SYGVKD. This CDR3 has 13 residues. In DNA, the CDR3 is TGTGCCATCAGTACCCAAGATTACTACGAGCAGTACTTC. Encoded protein: CAISTQDYYEQYF.

Of note for this clonotype: This sequence may be a read error, since a much larger clone differs from it by one base. V gene TRBV28 combines with J gene TRBJ1-2; possibly TRBD1 for D (6 bases). CDR3 length: 14 amino acids. Germline assignment: CDR1 MDHEN and CDR2 SYDVKM. This CDR3 is CVSSSRDKYYGYTF. The CDR3 nucleotides are TGTGTCAGCAGTTCCCGGGACAAATACTATGGCTACACCTTC.

The chain has TRBV14 and TRBJ1-2; the match to TRBD1 covers 8 bases. The germline V gene encodes CDR1 SGHDN and CDR2 FVKESK. The CDR3 covers 15 residues. The junction had 7 bases not matched to a gene; V was cut back by 1 base and J by 6 bases. CDR3 loop: CASSQGGRTGNGYTF. In DNA form, the CDR3 reads TGTGCCAGCAGCCAAGGGGGCCGGACAGGGAATGGCTACACCTTC.

This clonotype was seen only a few times. The gene calls are TRBV2 and TRBJ1-5; 7 positions match TRBD1. The CDR3 runs to 15 residues. Trimming took 5 bases from V and 5 from J; bases not matched to a gene: 9. Germline CDR1 and CDR2: SNHLY and FYNNEI. CDR3 in amino acids: CASSNLGGLDQPQHF. CDR3 nucleotides: TGTGCCAGCAGTAACCTAGGGGGCTTGGATCAGCCCCAGCATTTT.

Ten or more counts support this clonotype. This rearrangement joins TRBV7-8 to TRBJ1-1; possible D gene TRBD1, 6 bases. V was pared by 4 bases and J by 0 bases, with 12 bases between. In germline, CDR1 is SGHVS, CDR2 FQNEAQ. The CDR3 sequence is 15 residues long. Here the CDR3 DNA reads TGTGCCAGCAGCTCTGGGACACTCATGAACACTGAAGCTTTCTTT. This encodes CASSSGTLMNTEAFF.

J is TRBJ2-3 and V is TRBV20-1; the match to TRBD2 covers 13 bases. V dropped 5 bases and J dropped 3; count of bases not matched to a gene: 11. The CDR3 extends over 17 amino acids. CDR1 DFQATT and CDR2 SNEGSKA come from the germline V gene (reference sequence). The CDR3 DNA is TGCAGTGCTCCCCGACTAGCGGGGGGCCTGATGACAGATACGCAGTATTTT. Its protein is CSAPRLAGGLMTDTQYF.

The chain uses TRBV2 and TRBJ2-5, with D uncertain. Germline V CDR1 and CDR2: SNHLY, FYNNEI. The CDR3 covers 10 residues. The V end was cut by 8 bases, the J end by 3 bases, with 4 bases between. The CDR3, as DNA: TGTGCCAGCGCTGAAGAGACCCAGTACTTC. It codes for CASAEETQYF.

At least ten counts were recorded for this clonotype. This rearrangement joins TRBV7-2 to TRBJ1-5, with D possibly being TRBD1 (6 bases). CDR1 and CDR2 (germline): SGHTA, FQGNSA. This CDR3 is 14 amino acids long. Trimming removed 5 bases at V and 3 bases at J, with 11 bases between. DNA of the CDR3: TGTGCCAGCAGCGAAACAGGGTTCAATCAGCCCCAGCATTTT. Protein sequence: CASSETGFNQPQHF. Drawing the rest from reference TRBV7-2 and TRBJ1-5, the complete variable domain is GAGVSQSPSNKVTEKGKDVELRCDPISGHTALYWYRQSLGQGLEFLIYFQGNSAPDKSGLPSDRFSAERTGGSVSTLTIQRTQQEDSAVYLCASSETGFNQPQHFGDGTRLSIL.

There are a few counts of this clonotype. This chain uses TRBV29-1 with TRBJ2-3; D perhaps matches TRBD2 (6 bases). The V end was cut by 4 bases, the J end by 1 base, with 18 bases between. The CDR3 loop spans 16 amino acids. Germline CDR1 SQVTM, CDR2 ANQGSEA. CDR3 in amino acids: CSVALGLGMGTDTQYF. The CDR3 region has the DNA TGCAGCGTTGCCCTGGGACTGGGAATGGGCACAGATACGCAGTATTTT.

The CDR3 DNA is TGTGCCAGCAGTGATAGGACTAGCTCCTACAATGAGCAGTTCTTC. This gives the protein CASSDRTSSYNEQFF. The chain carries TRBV7-9 and TRBJ2-1; 7 nucleotides match TRBD2. The germline V gene encodes CDR1 SEHNR and CDR2 FQNEAQ (reference sequence). After removal of 6 bases from V and 0 bases from J, the junction contained 5 bases not matched to a gene. The CDR3 loop spans 15 amino acids.

This clonotype was seen ten or more times. CDR3 DNA: TGTGCCACAACGACCCCCGGACTCTCTGAAGCTTTCTTT. Amino acids: CATTTPGLSEAFF. This chain uses TRBV27 with TRBJ1-1; D is unresolved. CDR1 is MNHEY and CDR2 is SMNVEV in the germline V gene (reference sequence). The CDR3 is 13 residues long. V lost 10 bases and J 6 bases, leaving 18 bases between the germline ends.